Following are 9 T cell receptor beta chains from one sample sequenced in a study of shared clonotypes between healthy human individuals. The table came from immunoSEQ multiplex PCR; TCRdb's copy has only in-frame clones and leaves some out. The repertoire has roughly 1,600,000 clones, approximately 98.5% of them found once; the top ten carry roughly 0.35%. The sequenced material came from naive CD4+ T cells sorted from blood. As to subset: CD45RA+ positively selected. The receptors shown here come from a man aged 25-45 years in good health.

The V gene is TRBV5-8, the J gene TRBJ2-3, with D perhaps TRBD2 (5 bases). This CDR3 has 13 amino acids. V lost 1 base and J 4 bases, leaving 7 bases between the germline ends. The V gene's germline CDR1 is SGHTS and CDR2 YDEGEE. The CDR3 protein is CASSLSGADTQYF. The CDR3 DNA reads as TGTGCCAGCAGCTTGTCCGGGGCAGATACGCAGTATTTT.

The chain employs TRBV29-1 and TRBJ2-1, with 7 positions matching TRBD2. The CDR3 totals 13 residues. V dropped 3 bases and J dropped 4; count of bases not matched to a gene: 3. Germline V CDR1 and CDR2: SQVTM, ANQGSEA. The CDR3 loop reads CSVDYGRYNEQFF. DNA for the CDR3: TGCAGCGTTGATTACGGGAGGTACAATGAGCAGTTCTTC.

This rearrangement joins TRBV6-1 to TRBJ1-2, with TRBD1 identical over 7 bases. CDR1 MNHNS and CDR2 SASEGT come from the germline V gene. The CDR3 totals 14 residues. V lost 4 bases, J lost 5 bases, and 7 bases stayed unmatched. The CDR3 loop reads CASSVKTGLYGYTF. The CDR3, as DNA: TGTGCCAGCAGTGTAAAGACAGGGTTGTATGGCTACACCTTC.

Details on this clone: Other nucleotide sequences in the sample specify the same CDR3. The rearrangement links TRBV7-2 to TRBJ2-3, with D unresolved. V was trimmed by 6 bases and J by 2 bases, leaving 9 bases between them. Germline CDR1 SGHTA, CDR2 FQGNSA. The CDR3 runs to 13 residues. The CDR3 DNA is TGTGCCAGCAGTTCCGGGTCCACAGATACGCAGTATTTT. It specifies CASSSGSTDTQYF.

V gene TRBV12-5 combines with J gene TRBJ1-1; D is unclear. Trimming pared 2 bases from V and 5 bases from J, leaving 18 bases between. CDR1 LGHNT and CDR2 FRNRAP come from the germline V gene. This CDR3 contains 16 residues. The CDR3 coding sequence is TGTGCTAGTGGTTTGACCCCGGGAGGAGCGGGGACTGAAGCTTTCTTT. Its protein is CASGLTPGGAGTEAFF.

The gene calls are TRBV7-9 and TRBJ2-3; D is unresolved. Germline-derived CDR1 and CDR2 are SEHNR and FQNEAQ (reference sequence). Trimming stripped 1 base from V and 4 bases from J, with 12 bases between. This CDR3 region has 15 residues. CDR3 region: CASSLGGSGADTQYF. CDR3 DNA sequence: TGTGCCAGCAGCTTAGGTGGATCCGGCGCAGATACGCAGTATTTT.

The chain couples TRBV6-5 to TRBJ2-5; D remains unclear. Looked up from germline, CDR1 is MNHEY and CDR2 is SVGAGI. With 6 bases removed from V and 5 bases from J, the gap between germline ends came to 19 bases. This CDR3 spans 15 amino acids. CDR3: CASRYRAASTETQYF. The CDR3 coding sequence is TGTGCCAGCAGGTACCGGGCTGCTAGTACGGAGACCCAGTACTTC.

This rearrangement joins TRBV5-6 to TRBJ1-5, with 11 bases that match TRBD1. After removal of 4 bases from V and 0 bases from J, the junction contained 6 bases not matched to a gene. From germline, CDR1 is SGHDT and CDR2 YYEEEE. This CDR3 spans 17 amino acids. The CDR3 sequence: CASSRWTGGYSNQPQHF. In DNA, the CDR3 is TGTGCCAGCAGCCGTTGGACAGGGGGCTATAGCAATCAGCCCCAGCATTTT.

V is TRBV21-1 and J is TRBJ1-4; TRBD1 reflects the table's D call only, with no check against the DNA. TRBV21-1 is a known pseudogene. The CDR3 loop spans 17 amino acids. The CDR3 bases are TGTGCCAGCAGCAGCAATCCGGAGAGGGGGTTTAATGAAAAACTGTTTTTT. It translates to CASSSNPERGFNEKLFF.